Included here is one T cell receptor (beta chain) sequence, with context. What it binds is not known. In each case, RNA was isolated and then reverse transcribed into cDNA as the sequencing template. Here immunoSEQ multiplex PCR was the method, and the copy in TCRdb shows in-frame clones only, minus some. Of 180,000 or so clones listed, roughly 65% are singletons. The length of the CDR3 is 14 residues. In germline, CDR1 is SEHNR, CDR2 FQNEAQ (reference sequence). Trimming at V came to 3 bases and at J to 8 bases, leaving 5 bases not matched to a gene. These data belong to a study of CD8+ T cells in alopecia areata. On the study more broadly: Each of the treated patients was given oral tofacitinib, 5 to 10 mg twice daily, for moderate-to-severe alopecia areata.

Study-wide findings and caveats: Researchers report lesional scalp, most notably alopecia totalis/universalis, outstripped normal scalp in clonality.

The sequence derives from a human donor with alopecia areata. The sequences come from CD4+ T cells sorted from blood, collected at week 0. V gene TRBV7-9 combines with J gene TRBJ1-4; 8 bases agree with TRBD1. CDR3 in amino acids: CASSFMDRDEKLFF. The CDR3 nucleotides are TGTGCCAGCAGCTTTATGGACAGGGACGAAAAACTGTTTTTT.